Below are 10 T cell receptor beta chains sequenced from a single sample in a study of T cell changes during pregnancy in multiple sclerosis. TCRdb's copy holds only in-frame clones and misses some; the assay was immunoSEQ multiplex PCR. The sample contains about 45,000 clones, around 90% of which appear only once. The sample was peripheral blood, taken in the first trimester of pregnancy. These receptors were obtained from a female donor with multiple sclerosis, enrolled in a pregnancy study.

The chain is built from TRBV6-5 and TRBJ2-7, with D maybe TRBD1 (5 bases). CDR1 MNHEY and CDR2 SVGAGI come from the germline V gene. V shed 2 bases and J shed 1 base, with 12 bases lying between them. This CDR3 spans 15 amino acids. This CDR3 reads CASSYVQGISYEQYF. CDR3 DNA: TGTGCCAGCAGTTACGTCCAGGGTATATCCTACGAGCAGTACTTC.

This chain connects TRBV19 to TRBJ1-2; D may be TRBD1 (5 bases). Germline V CDR1 and CDR2: LNHDA, SQIVND (reference sequence). The CDR3 runs 13 residues. The ends were cut back, 3 bases at V and 8 bases at J, with 13 bases in the middle. CDR3 amino acids: CASSMNPGLGYTF. CDR3 DNA: TGTGCCAGTAGTATGAACCCAGGGCTGGGCTACACCTTC.

In regard to this clone: The germline gene is not matched at one end of the junction; a read error may be the cause. Within the sample, other DNA sequences also encode this same CDR3. The chain uses TRBV7-2 and TRBJ1-2, with a tentative D call TRBD1 (5 bases). Germline V lookup: CDR1 SGHTA, CDR2 FQGNSA. The CDR3 runs 16 residues. The CDR3 sequence is CASSRQARASPDGYTF. The CDR3 bases are TGCGCCAGCAGCCGCCAGGCCAGGGCTTCGCCCGATGGCTACACCTTC. The whole variable domain, filled in from reference TRBV7-2 and TRBJ1-2, reads GAGVSQSPSNKVTEKGKDVELRCDPISGHTALYWYRQSLGQGLEFLIYFQGNSAPDKSGLPSDRFSAERTGGSVSTLTIQRTQQEDSAVYLCASSRQARASPDGYTFGSGTRLTVV.

The chain recombines TRBV7-2 with TRBJ1-4; weak D call: TRBD1 (6 bases). Looked up from germline, CDR1 is SGHTA and CDR2 is FQGNSA. Trimming removed 5 bases from V and 12 bases from J, with 16 bases in between. This CDR3 contains 13 residues. This CDR3 reads CASSQVGGRQLFF. CDR3 coding DNA: TGTGCCAGCAGCCAAGTAGGGGGTAGGCAACTGTTTTTT.

This chain joins TRBV2 and TRBJ2-3; 7 positions agree with TRBD1. V was clipped by 5 bases and J by 4 bases; unmatched bases: 6. The CDR3 extends over 14 amino acids. The V gene's germline CDR1 is SNHLY and CDR2 FYNNEI. This chain's CDR3 is CASSRQGRSDTQYF. As DNA, the CDR3 is TGTGCCAGCAGTCGACAGGGACGATCAGATACGCAGTATTTT.

The V gene is TRBV9, the J gene TRBJ1-1, with D uncertain. The CDR3 length is 12 residues. V shed 0 bases and J shed 7 bases, with 7 bases lying between them. Germline V gene sequence: CDR1 SGDLS, CDR2 YYNGEE. CDR3 nucleotides: TGTGCCAGCAGCGTAGGAGGGAGTGAAGCTTTCTTT. Its protein is CASSVGGSEAFF.

The chain joins TRBV18 to TRBJ1-1; weak D call: TRBD1 (5 bases). The germline gives CDR1 KGHSH, CDR2 LQKENI. The CDR3 consists of 13 residues. With 5 bases removed from V and 5 bases from J, the gap between germline ends came to 12 bases. CDR3 protein: CASSVGGETEAFF. The CDR3 nucleotides are TGTGCCAGCTCAGTGGGAGGGGAAACTGAAGCTTTCTTT.

About this clone itself: Relative to the germline gene, one junction end is altered; a read error may explain this. V usage is TRBV7-7 and J usage is TRBJ2-7; 11 bases are shared with TRBD1. CDR1 is SSHAT, CDR2 FNYEAQ, per germline (reference sequence). The CDR3 runs 15 residues. CDR3 nucleotides: TGTGCTAGCAGCACCGGGACAGGGGGTTCCTACGAGCAGTACTTC. Its protein is CASSTGTGGSYEQYF. Complete variable domain (other parts from reference TRBV7-7 and TRBJ2-7): GAGVSQSPRYKVTKRGQDVTLRCDPISSHATLYWYQQALGQGPEFLTYFNYEAQPDKSGLPSDRFSAERPEGSISTLTIQRTEQRDSAMYRCASSTGTGGSYEQYFGPGTRLTVT.

In DNA form, the CDR3 reads TGTGCCAGCAGTCCATACAGGGGGCGAGGTGGAAACACCATATATTTT. It specifies CASSPYRGRGGNTIYF. The chain recombines TRBV28 with TRBJ1-3, with 9 bases lining up with TRBD1. Germline CDR1 MDHEN, CDR2 SYDVKM. J lost 3 bases, V lost 5 bases, and 8 bases had no gene match. This CDR3 contains 16 residues. The full variable domain, its missing parts supplied by reference TRBV28 and TRBJ1-3, is DVKVTQSSRYLVKRTGEKVFLECVQDMDHENMFWYRQDPGLGLRLIYFSYDVKMKEKGDIPEGYSVSREKKERFSLILESASTNQTSMYLCASSPYRGRGGNTIYFGEGSWLTVV.

V usage is TRBV19 and J usage is TRBJ1-2; D is ambiguous. This CDR3 has 14 residues. The V end lost 1 base, the J end lost 5 bases, and 11 bases lay between the germline ends. Germline CDR1 and CDR2: LNHDA and SQIVND (reference sequence). CDR3 sequence reads: CASSIGVTSYGYTF. The CDR3 region has the DNA TGTGCCAGTAGTATAGGGGTGACATCTTATGGCTACACCTTC.